A selection of T cell receptor beta chains follows, all from one sample in a study of T cell changes during pregnancy in multiple sclerosis. Generated by immunoSEQ multiplex PCR, the TCRdb table keeps only in-frame clones and is missing some. The table has about 120,000 clones, 80% to 95% seen once; the top ten hold approximately 6.2%. This specimen was peripheral blood, taken before pregnancy. These receptors were obtained from a female donor with multiple sclerosis, enrolled in a pregnancy study. CDR3s include the opening cysteine and the closing phenylalanine or tryptophan. D genes are given only for firm matches. Clone size is shown for a subset of rows, as once, few, many or a class of expanded clone.

j_call: TRBJ2-7
d_call: .
clone_size: .
v_call: TRBV29-1
cdr3_aa: CSVFPQGSYEQYF
cdr3_nt: TGCAGCGTCTTCCCCCAGGGCTCCTACGAGCAGTACTTC

j_call: TRBJ1-5
d_call: .
clone_size: once
v_call: TRBV6-1
cdr3_aa: CASSAKDLNQPQHF
cdr3_nt: TGTGCCAGCAGTGCAAAGGACTTAAATCAGCCCCAGCATTTT

j_call: TRBJ2-2
d_call: TRBD2
clone_size: .
v_call: TRBV18
cdr3_aa: CASSPKAGGANTGELFF
cdr3_nt: TGTGCCAGCTCACCTAAGGCGGGGGGCGCGAACACCGGGGAGCTGTTTTTT

j_call: TRBJ2-7
d_call: TRBD1
clone_size: .
v_call: TRBV28
cdr3_aa: CASSLGTGRPYEQYF
cdr3_nt: TGTGCCAGCAGTTTAGGGACAGGTAGGCCCTACGAGCAGTACTTC

j_call: TRBJ1-2
d_call: TRBD1
clone_size: once
v_call: TRBV28
cdr3_aa: CASSPGQDVPTTYGYTF
cdr3_nt: TGTGCCAGCAGCCCGGGACAGGACGTACCAACTACCTATGGCTACACCTTC

j_call: TRBJ2-7
d_call: TRBD2
clone_size: .
v_call: TRBV29-1
cdr3_aa: CSVLTSGSGEQYF
cdr3_nt: TGCAGCGTCCTGACTAGCGGGAGCGGCGAGCAGTACTTC

j_call: TRBJ2-5
d_call: TRBD2
clone_size: .
v_call: TRBV4-2
cdr3_aa: CASSPRTSGAQETQYF
cdr3_nt: TGTGCCAGCAGCCCCAGGACTAGCGGGGCTCAAGAGACCCAGTACTTC

j_call: TRBJ2-2
d_call: TRBD2
clone_size: .
v_call: TRBV7-7
cdr3_aa: CASSLLADAGELFF
cdr3_nt: TGTGCCAGCAGCTTGCTAGCGGACGCCGGGGAGCTGTTTTTT

j_call: TRBJ2-3
d_call: .
clone_size: .
v_call: TRBV30
cdr3_aa: CACTNLDTQYF
cdr3_nt: TGTGCCTGTACAAACCTAGATACGCAGTATTTT

j_call: TRBJ1-3
d_call: .
clone_size: .
v_call: TRBV7-6
cdr3_aa: CASSLAASGNTIYF
cdr3_nt: TGTGCCAGCAGCTTAGCGGCCTCTGGAAACACCATATATTTT

j_call: TRBJ2-3
d_call: .
clone_size: .
v_call: TRBV6-4
cdr3_aa: CASSGTLEPTDTQYF
cdr3_nt: TGTGCCAGCAGTGGGACATTAGAACCCACAGATACGCAGTATTTT

j_call: TRBJ2-2
d_call: TRBD1
clone_size: .
v_call: TRBV25-1
cdr3_aa: CASSEKGGWNTGELFF
cdr3_nt: TGTGCCAGCAGTGAAAAAGGGGGCTGGAACACCGGGGAGCTGTTTTTT

j_call: TRBJ2-4
d_call: .
clone_size: few
v_call: TRBV16
cdr3_aa: CASSPASPANIQYF
cdr3_nt: TGTGCCAGCAGCCCTGCTAGCCCAGCGAACATTCAGTACTTC

j_call: TRBJ1-3
d_call: .
clone_size: .
v_call: TRBV2
cdr3_aa: CASSDRAPGNTIYF
cdr3_nt: TGTGCCAGCAGTGACCGAGCGCCTGGAAACACCATATATTTT

j_call: TRBJ1-3
d_call: TRBD1
clone_size: .
v_call: TRBV5-4
cdr3_aa: CASSRGQGALGNTIYF
cdr3_nt: TGTGCCAGCAGCCGCGGACAGGGGGCGCTTGGAAACACCATATATTTT

j_call: TRBJ2-3
d_call: TRBD2
clone_size: .
v_call: TRBV5-1
cdr3_aa: CASSPTSGRADTQYF
cdr3_nt: TGCGCCAGCAGCCCGACTAGCGGGAGGGCAGATACGCAGTATTTT

j_call: TRBJ2-7
d_call: TRBD2
clone_size: .
v_call: TRBV7-9
cdr3_aa: CASSPGLAGEKQYF
cdr3_nt: TGTGCCAGCAGCCCGGGACTAGCGGGAGAAAAGCAGTACTTC

j_call: TRBJ1-1
d_call: .
clone_size: few
v_call: TRBV5-5
cdr3_aa: CASSSGGGAFF
cdr3_nt: TGTGCCAGCAGCTCCGGCGGGGGTGCTTTCTTT

j_call: TRBJ2-5
d_call: TRBD2
clone_size: .
v_call: TRBV5-5
cdr3_aa: CASSPGRGLAGSQETQYF
cdr3_nt: TGTGCCAGCAGCCCTGGTAGGGGACTAGCGGGGTCCCAAGAGACCCAGTACTTC

j_call: TRBJ2-3
d_call: TRBD2
clone_size: .
v_call: TRBV4-1
cdr3_aa: CASSQDQREFDTQYF
cdr3_nt: TGCGCCAGCAGCCAAGATCAGCGGGAGTTTGATACGCAGTATTTT

j_call: TRBJ2-5
d_call: .
clone_size: .
v_call: TRBV20-1
cdr3_aa: CSAAVQTQYF
cdr3_nt: TGCAGTGCCGCGGTACAGACCCAGTACTTC

j_call: TRBJ1-2
d_call: .
clone_size: .
v_call: TRBV2
cdr3_aa: CASSERGGGYGYTF
cdr3_nt: TGTGCCAGCAGTGAACGCGGGGGCGGCTATGGCTACACCTTC